A selection of T cell receptor beta chains follows, all from one sample in a study of control samples from healthy donors and cancer patients. Data came from immunoSEQ multiplex PCR; TCRdb stores just in-frame clones and leaves some out. Of 40,000 to 60,000 clones in the sample, 88% were seen once. Sequenced material: PBMCs. Every receptor here comes from a man in his forties or fifties with head and neck cancer. CDR3s include the opening cysteine and the closing phenylalanine or tryptophan. The D gene is left open where the match is weak. Only some rows state a clone size, as once, few, many or a class for expanded clones.

j_call v_call d_call clone_size cdr3_aa cdr3_nt
TRBJ2-7 TRBV7-2 TRBD2 - CASSSGGGRAGEQYF TGTGCCAGCAGCTCGGGAGGCGGGAGGGCCGGGGAGCAGTACTTC
TRBJ1-1 TRBV6-5 TRBD1 once CASAGGGVTEAFF TGTGCCAGCGCAGGGGGCGGTGTCACTGAAGCTTTCTTT
TRBJ1-1 TRBV4-3 - - CASSQDFQEKAFF TGCGCCAGCAGCCAAGATTTCCAGGAAAAAGCTTTCTTT
TRBJ2-7 TRBV6-5 - - CASRETVTAYEQYF TGTGCCAGCAGGGAGACAGTGACGGCCTACGAGCAGTACTTC
TRBJ2-3 TRBV2 - - CASSVGLRAPTCTQYF TGTGCCAGCAGTGTTGGTCTGAGGGCCCCCACATGTACGCAGTATTTT
TRBJ1-5 TRBV6-2/TRBV6-3 - - CASCRDGSNQPQHF TGTGCCAGCTGCCGGGACGGCAGCAATCAGCCCCAGCATTTT
TRBJ1-1 TRBV19 - - CASSLNQGNTEAFF TGTGCCAGTTCCCTAAATCAGGGGAACACTGAAGCTTTCTTT
TRBJ1-3 TRBV7-9 TRBD1 - CASSPSDRGSGNTIYF TGTGCCAGCAGCCCCTCTGACAGGGGCTCTGGAAACACCATATATTTT
TRBJ2-4 TRBV4-3 - few CASSQDMAKNIQYF TGCGCCAGCAGCCAAGATATGGCCAAAAACATTCAGTACTTC
TRBJ1-2 TRBV28 TRBD1 - CASSLLPRQGVKGYTF TGTGCCAGCAGTTTGCTCCCCCGACAGGGGGTAAAAGGCTACACCTTC
TRBJ2-5 TRBV5-1 - - CASCGTDQETQYF TGCGCCAGCTGCGGGACAGACCAAGAGACCCAGTACTTC
TRBJ1-2 TRBV7-3 - - CASSQNGGDNNYGYTF TGTGCCAGCAGTCAAAATGGGGGGGACAATAACTATGGCTACACCTTC
TRBJ1-5 TRBV30 - - CAWSAPLPGASNQPQHF TGTGCCTGGAGTGCCCCCCTTCCAGGGGCGAGCAATCAGCCCCAGCATTTT
TRBJ1-1 TRBV7-9 TRBD1 - CASSPQGEGAAFF TGTGCCAGCAGCCCACAGGGGGAGGGTGCAGCTTTCTTT
TRBJ1-3 TRBV6-2/TRBV6-3 TRBD1 - CASSLRTGRDTIYF TGTGCCAGCAGTCTTAGGACAGGGAGGGACACCATATATTTT
TRBJ1-6 TRBV19 TRBD1 - CASQGVSSPLHF TGTGCCAGTCAGGGGGTCAGTTCACCCCTCCACTTT
TRBJ1-3 TRBV9 TRBD1 - CASSVTPGGGNTIYF TGTGCCAGCAGCGTAACCCCAGGGGGTGGAAACACCATATATTTT
TRBJ1-6 TRBV9 - - CASTLKEGTPLHF TGTGCCAGCACACTAAAGGAGGGTACACCCCTCCACTTT
TRBJ2-7 TRBV6-6 - - CASSYRQVYYYEQYF TGTGCCAGCAGTTACCGACAGGTTTACTACTACGAGCAGTACTTC
TRBJ1-2 TRBV5-4 TRBD1 once CASSFRTGGYGYTF TGTGCCAGCAGCTTTCGGACAGGGGGCTATGGCTACACCTTC
TRBJ2-1 TRBV27 TRBD1 - CASSLGQGAGNEQFF TGTGCCAGCAGTCTCGGACAGGGGGCGGGCAATGAGCAGTTCTTC
TRBJ2-2 TRBV27 - - CASSLSETVNTGELFF TGTGCCAGCAGTTTATCGGAAACAGTGAACACCGGGGAGCTGTTTTTT
TRBJ2-3 TRBV7-7 - - CASSLAIPGMGSDTQYF TGTGCTAGCAGCTTAGCTATTCCAGGGATGGGATCAGATACGCAGTATTTT
TRBJ2-1 TRBV19 - - CASSIGSTTEQFF TGTGCCAGTAGTATAGGTTCGACTACGGAGCAGTTCTTC
TRBJ2-3 TRBV9 TRBD2 once CASSVVASGSIPDTQYF TGTGCCAGCAGCGTAGTGGCCAGCGGGAGCATTCCAGATACGCAGTATTTT
TRBJ2-1 TRBV9 - - CASSAVEGTEQFF TGTGCCAGCAGCGCAGTCGAGGGCACTGAGCAGTTCTTC
TRBJ2-7 TRBV18 - - CASSPTLHDRNPYEQYF TGTGCCAGCTCACCAACTCTCCACGACAGGAACCCCTACGAGCAGTACTTC
TRBJ1-2 TRBV27 - - CASSLYRTADYGYTF TGTGCCAGCAGTTTGTATCGGACAGCCGACTATGGCTACACCTTC
TRBJ1-6 TRBV5-8 - - CASSNSNSPLHF TGTGCCAGCAGTAACAGTAATTCACCCCTCCACTTT
TRBJ1-4 TRBV4-2 - - CASSQRTRSTNEKLFF TGTGCCAGCAGCCAACGGACCCGCTCAACTAATGAAAAACTGTTTTTT
TRBJ2-5 TRBV11-2 - - CASSLPGNRGGTQYF TGTGCCAGCAGCTTGCCCGGGAACCGGGGTGGGACCCAGTACTTC
TRBJ1-2 TRBV6-2/TRBV6-3 - - CASSYYPTPKVGYGYTF TGTGCCAGCAGTTACTACCCTACACCGAAGGTGGGGTATGGCTACACCTTC
TRBJ2-5 TRBV2 TRBD2 - CASSPTGLAGGRETQYF TGTGCCAGCAGCCCGACAGGACTAGCGGGAGGACGGGAGACCCAGTACTTC
TRBJ2-5 TRBV4-1 - - CASSQNGFQETQYF TGCGCCAGCAGCCAAAACGGGTTCCAAGAGACCCAGTACTTC
TRBJ2-2 TRBV10-1 TRBD2 - CASQRGYTGELFF TGCGCCAGTCAGCGGGGGTACACCGGGGAGCTGTTTTTT
TRBJ2-2 TRBV19 TRBD1 - CASSINQGAGGELFF TGTGCCAGTAGTATAAACCAGGGGGCGGGCGGGGAGCTGTTTTTT
TRBJ1-2 TRBV11-2 TRBD1 - CASSRTGNYGYTF TGTGCCAGCAGCAGGACAGGGAACTATGGCTACACCTTC
TRBJ2-7 TRBV14 TRBD1 - CASRGVGTEGEQYF TGTGCCAGCCGAGGCGTAGGGACAGAGGGCGAGCAGTACTTC
TRBJ2-2 TRBV7-6 TRBD2 - CASSRSGNRGRAGELFF TGTGCCAGCAGCCGTAGCGGGAATCGTGGGAGGGCCGGGGAGCTGTTTTTT
TRBJ1-4 TRBV3-1/TRBV3-2 - - CASSRQGLRGEKLFF TGTGCCAGCAGCCGGCAGGGACTAAGGGGAGAAAAACTGTTTTTT
TRBJ2-5 TRBV27 TRBD1 - CASSLTQGRQETQYF TGTGCCAGCAGTTTAACACAGGGGCGTCAAGAGACCCAGTACTTC
TRBJ2-5 TRBV11-1 - - CASSYGGRGTQETQYF TGTGCCAGCAGCTACGGGGGAAGGGGCACCCAAGAGACCCAGTACTTC
TRBJ2-2 TRBV30 TRBD1 - CAWRGTGRVGGTGELFF TGTGCCTGGAGAGGGACAGGGCGAGTTGGTGGCACCGGGGAGCTGTTTTTT
TRBJ1-6 TRBV4-2 - - CASSQYREYGSPLHF TGTGCCAGCAGCCAGTACCGGGAGTATGGTTCACCCCTCCACTTT